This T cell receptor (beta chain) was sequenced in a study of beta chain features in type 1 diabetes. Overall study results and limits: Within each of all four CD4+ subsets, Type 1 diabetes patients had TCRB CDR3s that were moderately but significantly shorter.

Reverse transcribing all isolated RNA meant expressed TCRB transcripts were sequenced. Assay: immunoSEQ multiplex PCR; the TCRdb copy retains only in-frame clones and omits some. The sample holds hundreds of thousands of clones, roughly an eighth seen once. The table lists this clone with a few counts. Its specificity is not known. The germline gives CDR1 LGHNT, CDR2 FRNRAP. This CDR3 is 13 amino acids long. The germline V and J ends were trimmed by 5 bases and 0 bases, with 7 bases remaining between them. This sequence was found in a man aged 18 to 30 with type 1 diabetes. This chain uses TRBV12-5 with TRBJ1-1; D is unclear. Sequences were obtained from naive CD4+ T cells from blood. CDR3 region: CASGLQLNTEAFF. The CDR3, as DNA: TGTGCTAGTGGTCTGCAGTTGAACACTGAAGCTTTCTTT.